A single sample gave rise to the 9 T cell receptor beta chains below, sequenced in a study of shared clonotypes between healthy human individuals. TCRdb keeps only in-frame clones here, not all; method: immunoSEQ multiplex PCR. The sample yields 2 million to 2.5 million clones, just over 90% seen once. The sequenced sample consisted of naive CD4+ T cells from PBMCs. Subset of the sample: CD45RA+ positively selected. These receptor sequences come from a man younger than 35 in good health. Some clones in this sample may be carry-over from other donors' samples.

The CDR3 region is CASSDRGAQSYEQYF. The CDR3 DNA is TGTGCCAGCAGTGATCGAGGGGCCCAATCCTACGAGCAGTACTTC. The chain has TRBV2 and TRBJ2-7; either TRBD1 or TRBD2 may fit D (5 bases each). Germline V gives CDR1 SNHLY, CDR2 FYNNEI. V lost 3 bases and J 1 base, leaving 13 bases between the germline ends. This CDR3 region has 15 residues.

This clone appeared once. V is TRBV7-3 and J is TRBJ2-1, with TRBD2 identical over 9 bases. Germline lookup yields CDR1 SGHTA and CDR2 FQGTGA. The CDR3 covers 15 residues. Trimming took 4 bases from V and 2 from J; bases not matched to a gene: 3. The CDR3, as DNA: TGTGCCAGCAGCTCGGGCGGGAGGGCCTACAATGAGCAGTTCTTC. It translates to CASSSGGRAYNEQFF.

This rearrangement joins TRBV5-5 to TRBJ2-6, with TRBD1 identical over 7 bases. Germline CDR1 SGHKS, CDR2 YYEKEE (reference sequence). The CDR3 spans 17 residues. The ends lost 1 base at V and 2 bases at J; junction bases unmatched: 6. The CDR3 loop is CASSLRDRVTGANVLTF. CDR3 in DNA: TGTGCCAGCAGCTTGAGGGACAGAGTGACTGGGGCCAACGTCCTGACTTTC.

This sequence joins TRBV5-1 and TRBJ2-3; TRBD1 matches at 9 bases. The germline CDR1 and CDR2 sequences are SGHRS and YFSETQ. The J segment lost 5 bases and the V segment lost 5 bases, leaving 3 bases of the junction unmatched. This CDR3 contains 13 residues. CDR3 bases: TGCGCCAGCAGACCGACAGGGGGAGATACGCAGTATTTT. Translation: CASRPTGGDTQYF. Supplemented by reference TRBV5-1 and TRBJ2-3, the full variable domain reads KAGVTQTPRYLIKTRGQQVTLSCSPISGHRSVSWYQQTPGQGLQFLFEYFSETQRNKGNFPGRFSGRQFSNSRSEMNVSTLELGDSALYLCASRPTGGDTQYFGPGTRLTVL.

The chain couples TRBV27 to TRBJ2-7; 11 bases are shared with TRBD2. The ends lost 6 bases at V and 4 bases at J; junction bases unmatched: 17. The CDR3 is made up of 18 amino acids. CDR1 and CDR2 from the germline V gene are MNHEY and SMNVEV (reference sequence). The CDR3 is CASSPRVMTSGTTYEQYF. The CDR3 DNA reads TGTGCCAGCAGCCCTCGCGTGATGACTAGCGGGACAACTTACGAGCAGTACTTC.

The chain recombines TRBV30 with TRBJ1-2; 8 bases are a match to TRBD1. This CDR3 spans 14 amino acids. From germline, CDR1 is GTSNPN and CDR2 SVGIG (reference sequence). V trimming: 8 bases; J trimming: 8 bases; junction bases outside the gene matches: 16. The CDR3: CAGVDETGVSGYTF. DNA for the CDR3: TGTGCCGGAGTTGACGAGACAGGGGTTAGCGGCTACACCTTC. Together with reference TRBV30 and TRBJ1-2, the CDR3 gives the full variable domain: SQTIHQWPATLVQPVGSPLSLECTVEGTSNPNLYWYRQAAGRGLQLLFYSVGIGQISSEVPQNLSASRPQDRQFILSSKKLLLSDSGFYLCAGVDETGVSGYTFGSGTRLTVV.

This clone was recorded only once. The rearrangement joins TRBV7-2 to TRBJ2-6; D is unresolved. Deletions cut 4 bases from V and 2 bases from J, with 0 bases between. The CDR3 runs 12 residues. Germline V gene data show CDR1 as SGHTA and CDR2 as FQGNSA. CDR3 residues: CASSSGANVLTF. For the CDR3, the DNA is TGTGCCAGCAGCTCTGGGGCCAACGTCCTGACTTTC.

This chain links TRBV2 with TRBJ1-4, with D unresolved. Germline V gene lookup returns CDR1 SNHLY and CDR2 FYNNEI. This CDR3 contains 15 residues. The V end was cut by 3 bases, the J end by 2 bases, with 10 bases between. Here the CDR3 reads CASSDRTGTNEKLFF. CDR3 nucleotides: TGTGCCAGCAGTGACAGGACGGGTACTAATGAAAAACTGTTTTTT.

V is TRBV14 and J is TRBJ2-5, with 8 bases lining up with TRBD2. V dropped 0 bases and J dropped 5; count of bases not matched to a gene: 11. The CDR3 runs to 17 residues. The germline gives CDR1 SGHDN, CDR2 FVKESK. CDR3 bases: TGTGCCAGCAGCCAAGATGGAACTAGCGGTTTGGTCGAGACCCAGTACTTC. Its translation: CASSQDGTSGLVETQYF.